Each of the 31 T cell receptor beta chains below was sequenced from the same sample in a study of shared clonotypes between healthy human individuals. CD8 cells regarded as naive lacked CD45RO, were positively chosen for CCR7, and omitted terminally differentiated effector memory CD45RA+ cells. The protocol was immunoSEQ multiplex PCR, while the TCRdb copy is restricted to in-frame clones and leaves out a portion. The sample includes about 2.1 million clones, around 93% seen only once; the top ten take approximately 1.6%. The sequenced sample was naive CD8+ T cells from PBMCs. The receptors originated from a man aged 18 to 30 in good health. Some clones in this sample may be carry-over from other donors' samples.

The chain is built from TRBV29-1 and TRBJ2-7; 9 positions agree with TRBD1. V lost 5 bases, J lost 3 bases, and 5 bases stayed unmatched. CDR1 and CDR2 from the germline V gene are SQVTM and ANQGSEA. This CDR3 contains 13 residues. Here the CDR3 reads CSVRTGERYEQYF. The CDR3 DNA is TGCAGCGTTAGGACAGGGGAACGCTACGAGCAGTACTTC.

This chain joins TRBV4-2 and TRBJ2-7; 9 nucleotides line up with TRBD2. The germline V gene encodes CDR1 LGHNA and CDR2 YNFKEQ. There are 13 residues in the CDR3. Losses at the gene ends were 4 bases for V and 7 bases for J; bases not matched to a gene: 5. CDR3 sequence reads: CASSPKTSGEQYF. The CDR3 bases are TGTGCCAGCAGCCCTAAGACTAGCGGAGAGCAGTACTTC.

The rearrangement joins TRBV6-1 to TRBJ2-1; no clear D gene. CDR1 is MNHNS, CDR2 SASEGT, per germline. This CDR3 comprises 18 residues. The V gene lost 3 bases and the J gene lost 0 bases, with 18 bases spanning the gap. The CDR3 DNA follows: TGTGCCAGCAGTGATCCACAGAACTCTCGGAGCTCCTACAATGAGCAGTTCTTC. Its translation is CASSDPQNSRSSYNEQFF.

V gene TRBV4-1 combines with J gene TRBJ2-1; 12 bases line up with TRBD2. Germline values: CDR1 MGHRA, CDR2 YSYEKL. J lost 4 bases, V lost 1 base, and 2 bases had no gene match. CDR3 length: 16 residues. The chain's CDR3 is CASSQGTSGIYNEQFF. In DNA, the CDR3 is TGCGCCAGCAGCCAAGGGACTAGCGGGATTTACAATGAGCAGTTCTTC.

In DNA, the CDR3 is TGTGCCAGCTCACCGGGGGCGGTGAACACTGAAGCTTTCTTT. It encodes CASSPGAVNTEAFF. The rearrangement links TRBV18 to TRBJ1-1; perhaps TRBD1 as D (6 bases). Germline V CDR1 and CDR2: KGHSH, LQKENI. This CDR3 has 14 amino acids. Deletions cut 3 bases from V and 0 bases from J, with 8 bases between.

The chain employs TRBV9 and TRBJ1-2; D gene unclear. Looked up from germline, CDR1 is SGDLS and CDR2 is YYNGEE. The CDR3 runs to 16 residues. V lost 0 bases and J 1 base, leaving 13 bases between the germline ends. In DNA form, the CDR3 reads TGTGCCAGCAGCGTAGAGAAGGACGGCAATAACTATGGCTACACCTTC. This sequence encodes CASSVEKDGNNYGYTF.

This chain links TRBV27 with TRBJ2-5, with TRBD2 matching over 14 bases. V was pared by 1 base and J by 5 bases, with 9 bases of the junction left unmatched. This CDR3 spans 18 amino acids. The germline CDR1 and CDR2 sequences are MNHEY and SMNVEV (reference sequence). CDR3 in DNA: TGTGCCAGCAGTTTATTGGGACTAGCGGGAGTGGGACGGGAGACCCAGTACTTC. Encoded protein: CASSLLGLAGVGRETQYF.

This clone was seen more than once but under ten times. The chain recombines TRBV7-9 with TRBJ1-1, with a tentative D call TRBD1 (6 bases). The CDR3 has 15 amino acids. Germline V gives CDR1 SEHNR, CDR2 FQNEAQ (reference sequence). Trimming took off 3 bases at V and 0 bases at J, with 11 bases between the two ends. In DNA, the CDR3 is TGTGCCAGCAGCTTCCCAGACAGGTTGAACACTGAAGCTTTCTTT. Residues: CASSFPDRLNTEAFF.

V and J are TRBV5-4 and TRBJ2-3; 16 bases align to TRBD2. Per the germline V gene, CDR1 is SGHNT and CDR2 is YYREEE (reference sequence). After removal of 3 bases from V and 5 bases from J, the junction contained 15 bases not matched to a gene. The CDR3 is 20 amino acids. The CDR3 bases are TGTGCCAGCAGCTCACTCGGGACTAGCGGGAGGGCGAGGTGGCGAGATACGCAGTATTTT. Protein: CASSSLGTSGRARWRDTQYF.

Written as DNA, the CDR3 is TGCAGCGTTGATGGGGGACAGGGCTTTCGGAATGAGCAGTTCTTC. Its protein is CSVDGGQGFRNEQFF. The chain recombines TRBV29-1 with TRBJ2-1; TRBD1 aligns across 9 bases. CDR1 is SQVTM, CDR2 ANQGSEA, per germline. J gave up 7 bases and V 3 bases, and 10 bases lay outside the gene matches. The CDR3 runs to 15 residues.

V usage is TRBV10-3 and J usage is TRBJ2-7; TRBD2 matches at 12 bases. V trimming: 2 bases; J trimming: 3 bases; junction bases outside the gene matches: 11. Germline assignment: CDR1 ENHRY and CDR2 SYGVKD. This CDR3 is built from 18 residues. Here the CDR3 reads CAISEVPSGRAPSYEQYF. The CDR3 DNA sequence: TGTGCCATCAGTGAGGTCCCTAGCGGGAGGGCCCCGAGCTACGAGCAGTACTTC.

The chain uses TRBV7-2 and TRBJ2-7, with 9 bases matching TRBD1. The CDR3 totals 14 residues. V trimming: 1 base; J trimming: 5 bases; junction bases outside the gene matches: 3. Germline V CDR1 and CDR2: SGHTA, FQGNSA. CDR3 sequence (DNA): TGTGCCAGCAGCTTAGTAGGACAGGGGAACGAGCAGTACTTC. It is translated as CASSLVGQGNEQYF.

In this sample, this clone turned up once. Other nucleotide sequences in the sample specify the same CDR3. The chain carries TRBV7-3 and TRBJ2-1, with TRBD2 matching 12 bases. The ends lost 4 bases at V and 7 bases at J; junction bases unmatched: 5. CDR3 length: 15 amino acids. Germline CDR1 and CDR2: SGHTA and FQGTGA. The DNA of the CDR3 is TGTGCCAGCAGCTCCGGACTAGCGGGATGGAATGAGCAGTTCTTC. This gives the protein CASSSGLAGWNEQFF.

The V and J genes are TRBV5-1 and TRBJ1-5, with D uncertain. Trimming pared 3 bases from V and 2 bases from J, leaving 15 bases between. Germline values: CDR1 SGHRS, CDR2 YFSETQ. The CDR3 runs 16 residues. The CDR3 loop reads CASSSGPATGNQPQHF. The CDR3 DNA sequence: TGCGCCAGCAGCTCGGGCCCCGCCACTGGCAATCAGCCCCAGCATTTT.

The sample holds one count of this clone. At one boundary the junction diverges from the germline segment, which might be a read error. J is TRBJ2-2 and V is TRBV6-1; D may match TRBD1 or TRBD2 (5 bases each). The germline V gene has CDR1 MNHNS and CDR2 SASEGT. The CDR3 length is 13 residues. Here the CDR3 reads CTTGRPNTGELFF. The CDR3 DNA reads as TGCACTACGGGACGGCCGAACACCGGGGAGCTGTTTTTT.

This rearrangement joins TRBV10-3 to TRBJ2-7; 9 positions agree with TRBD2. The V gene end was trimmed by 3 bases and the J gene end by 1 base; junction bases not matched to a gene: 4. The CDR3 is made up of 15 amino acids. Per the germline V gene, CDR1 is ENHRY and CDR2 is SYGVKD. The CDR3 region is CAISETAGGSYEQYF. CDR3 nucleotide sequence: TGTGCCATCAGTGAAACGGCGGGAGGGTCCTACGAGCAGTACTTC.

This chain links TRBV4-2 with TRBJ2-7, with TRBD2 identical over 8 bases. V lost 4 bases to trimming and J lost 2 bases; unmatched junction nucleotides: 10. Germline V gene lookup returns CDR1 LGHNA and CDR2 YNFKEQ. The CDR3 sequence is 16 residues long. CDR3 bases: TGTGCCAGCAGCCCGGGGGGGGGCTTAGCAGCCTACGAGCAGTACTTC. Translation: CASSPGGGLAAYEQYF.

Comments on this clone: Within the sample, other DNA sequences also encode this same CDR3. The V and J genes are TRBV11-2 and TRBJ2-5; no clear D gene. This CDR3 comprises 14 residues. Per the germline V gene, CDR1 is SGHAT and CDR2 is FQNNGV. The V end was cut by 1 base, the J end by 2 bases, with 8 bases between. The CDR3 region is CASSLVGSQETQYF. The CDR3 coding sequence is TGTGCCAGCAGCTTAGTCGGTTCTCAAGAGACCCAGTACTTC.

This clone came up once. Different DNA sequences within this sample yield the same CDR3. The V and J genes are TRBV9 and TRBJ2-5; D is possibly TRBD1 or TRBD2 (6 bases each). Germline CDR1 reads SGDLS; CDR2 reads YYNGEE. Trimming stripped 5 bases from V and 5 bases from J, with 16 bases between. The CDR3 runs to 14 residues. The chain's CDR3 is CASSVSGARETQYF. The CDR3 nucleotides read TGTGCCAGCAGTGTCTCGGGGGCACGGGAGACCCAGTACTTC.

For the CDR3, the DNA is TGTGCCAGCAGTCGAAAATGGAACAGGGCAGATACGCAGTATTTT. Translated: CASSRKWNRADTQYF. The V gene is TRBV28, the J gene TRBJ2-3; tentative D call: TRBD1 (6 bases). Germline-derived CDR1 and CDR2 are MDHEN and SYDVKM. CDR3 length: 15 amino acids. V lost 5 bases and J 4 bases, leaving 16 bases between the germline ends.

The chain combines TRBV10-3 with TRBJ1-2; D perhaps matches TRBD1 (5 bases). CDR3 length: 13 amino acids. Between the trimmed V and J ends, which lost 4 bases and 2 bases, there was a span of 8 bases. CDR1 is ENHRY and CDR2 is SYGVKD in the germline V gene. The CDR3 reads CAISVGGNYGYTF. CDR3 bases: TGTGCCATCAGTGTCGGGGGGAACTATGGCTACACCTTC.

This clone was picked up one time. The chain uses TRBV7-2 and TRBJ2-2, with TRBD1 matching over 8 bases. CDR1 and CDR2 (germline): SGHTA, FQGNSA. V lost 5 bases, J lost 4 bases, and 9 bases stayed unmatched. The CDR3 extends over 16 amino acids. This CDR3 is CASSTRDRLGTGELFF. The CDR3 nucleotides read TGTGCCAGCAGCACACGGGACAGGTTGGGCACCGGGGAGCTGTTTTTT. The variable domain in full, completed from reference TRBV7-2 and TRBJ2-2, reads GAGVSQSPSNKVTEKGKDVELRCDPISGHTALYWYRQSLGQGLEFLIYFQGNSAPDKSGLPSDRFSAERTGGSVSTLTIQRTQQEDSAVYLCASSTRDRLGTGELFFGEGSRLTVL.

This clone was detected once. The chain couples TRBV7-6 to TRBJ2-5; no clear D. The CDR3 length is 13 residues. V was cut by 5 bases and J by 5 bases, with 12 bases left in between. Looked up from germline, CDR1 is SGHVS and CDR2 is FNYEAQ. The CDR3 bases are TGTGCCAGCAGCCCCGATAGACGGGAGACCCAGTACTTC. As protein: CASSPDRRETQYF.

The rearrangement links TRBV30 to TRBJ2-1; D is unclear. Germline lookup yields CDR1 GTSNPN and CDR2 SVGIG (reference sequence). Deletions cut 5 bases from V and 9 bases from J, with 17 bases between. The CDR3 loop spans 13 amino acids. CDR3 protein: CAWAEVMRSEQFF. CDR3 in DNA: TGTGCCTGGGCCGAGGTGATGAGAAGTGAGCAGTTCTTC.

This rearrangement joins TRBV28 to TRBJ2-7; D perhaps matches TRBD2 (6 bases). Germline lookup yields CDR1 MDHEN and CDR2 SYDVKM. The V end lost 2 bases, the J end lost 4 bases, and 12 bases lay between the germline ends. The CDR3 loop spans 14 amino acids. The CDR3 protein is CASSLGLEGYEQYF. In nucleotides, the CDR3 is TGTGCCAGCAGTTTAGGGTTGGAGGGGTACGAGCAGTACTTC.

The chain links TRBV7-8 to TRBJ1-4, with 7 positions matching TRBD1. Trimming cost V 1 base and J 3 bases; bases outside gene matches: 2. In germline, CDR1 is SGHVS, CDR2 FQNEAQ. The CDR3 is made up of 15 amino acids. The CDR3 DNA reads TGTGCCAGCAGCTTAGTGACAGGGTCTAATGAAAAACTGTTTTTT. Translated, it gives CASSLVTGSNEKLFF. The full variable domain, with the rest looked up from reference TRBV7-8 and TRBJ1-4, is GAGVSQSPRYKVAKRGQDVALRCDPISGHVSLFWYQQALGQGPEFLTYFQNEAQLDKSGLPSDRFFAERPEGSVSTLKIQRTQQEDSAVYLCASSLVTGSNEKLFFGSGTQLSVL.

The genes are TRBV19 and TRBJ2-4, with a weak D call TRBD1 (6 bases). The CDR3 consists of 16 residues. Germline CDR1 LNHDA, CDR2 SQIVND (reference sequence). V lost 6 bases and J lost 0, with 15 bases in between. CDR3 residues: CASSWTELLAKNIQYF. CDR3 coding DNA: TGTGCCAGTAGCTGGACAGAACTCTTAGCCAAAAACATTCAGTACTTC. Full variable domain (remainder filled in from reference TRBV19 and TRBJ2-4): DGGITQSPKYLFRKEGQNVTLSCEQNLNHDAMYWYRQDPGQGLRLIYYSQIVNDFQKGDIAEGYSVSREKKESFPLTVTSAQKNPTAFYLCASSWTELLAKNIQYFGAGTRLSVL.

This sequence joins TRBV6-5 and TRBJ2-7; the D is unclear. The V end lost 2 bases, the J end lost 3 bases, and 11 bases lay between the germline ends. The germline V gene encodes CDR1 MNHEY and CDR2 SVGAGI. The CDR3 totals 14 residues. CDR3: CASSYRVDYYEQYF. In nucleotides, the CDR3 is TGTGCCAGCAGTTACCGAGTAGATTACTACGAGCAGTACTTC.

The rearrangement joins TRBV4-1 to TRBJ2-2, with 8 bases matching TRBD2. Per the germline V gene, CDR1 is MGHRA and CDR2 is YSYEKL. V lost 0 bases to trimming and J lost 7 bases; unmatched junction nucleotides: 10. There are 17 residues in the CDR3. The CDR3 here is CASSQDFAGGVSGELFF. As DNA, the CDR3 is TGCGCCAGCAGCCAAGATTTCGCGGGAGGTGTCAGCGGGGAGCTGTTTTTT.

The V gene is TRBV19, the J gene TRBJ1-2, with TRBD1 as a possible D gene (6 bases). Germline CDR1 is LNHDA and CDR2 is SQIVND (reference sequence). The CDR3 length is 15 residues. Trimming cost V 6 bases and J 4 bases, with 18 bases left between them. The CDR3 sequence is CASSTTLGGTYGYTF. The CDR3, as DNA: TGTGCCAGTAGCACAACCCTAGGGGGTACCTATGGCTACACCTTC. Drawing the rest from reference TRBV19 and TRBJ1-2, the complete variable domain is DGGITQSPKYLFRKEGQNVTLSCEQNLNHDAMYWYRQDPGQGLRLIYYSQIVNDFQKGDIAEGYSVSREKKESFPLTVTSAQKNPTAFYLCASSTTLGGTYGYTFGSGTRLTVV.

On this clone itself: The sample carries other DNA sequences with the same CDR3. The chain recombines TRBV5-4 with TRBJ2-7, with 9 bases that match TRBD2. The germline CDR1 and CDR2 sequences are SGHNT and YYREEE (reference sequence). V dropped 2 bases and J dropped 0; count of bases not matched to a gene: 3. The CDR3 has 15 residues. CDR3 sequence: CASSFKREASYEQYF. The CDR3 coding sequence is TGTGCCAGCAGCTTTAAGCGGGAGGCCTCCTACGAGCAGTACTTC.